This T cell receptor (beta chain) is drawn from a study of shared clonotypes between healthy human individuals. Broader study findings: Clonotype sharing across a few donors was observed for around 4.8% of naive CD4 clonotypes.

The method was immunoSEQ multiplex PCR; TCRdb's version includes in-frame clones alone and lacks a portion of them. The table lists 100,000 to 120,000 clones, around two thirds of them singletons, with 20% to 25% in the top ten. What CD8 memory combined were CD45RO+ cells and CCR7-negative CD45RA+ TemRA cells. This clone came up many times. Its antigen remains unidentified. Trimming took 5 bases from V and 3 from J, leaving 10 bases between them. Germline V gene data show CDR1 as MRHNA and CDR2 as SNTAGT. This CDR3 spans 14 amino acids. The sequencing sample was made of memory CD8+ T cells sorted from blood. Subset meaning: CD45RO+ cells pooled with CCR7-negative TemRA cells. V is TRBV6-4 and J is TRBJ2-2; D possibly corresponds to TRBD1 (6 bases). The clonotype originates from a woman between 25 and 40 years old in good health. The CDR3, as DNA: TGTGCCAGCAGTCTGGGGGCGGACACCGGGGAGCTGTTTTTT. Residues: CASSLGADTGELFF.